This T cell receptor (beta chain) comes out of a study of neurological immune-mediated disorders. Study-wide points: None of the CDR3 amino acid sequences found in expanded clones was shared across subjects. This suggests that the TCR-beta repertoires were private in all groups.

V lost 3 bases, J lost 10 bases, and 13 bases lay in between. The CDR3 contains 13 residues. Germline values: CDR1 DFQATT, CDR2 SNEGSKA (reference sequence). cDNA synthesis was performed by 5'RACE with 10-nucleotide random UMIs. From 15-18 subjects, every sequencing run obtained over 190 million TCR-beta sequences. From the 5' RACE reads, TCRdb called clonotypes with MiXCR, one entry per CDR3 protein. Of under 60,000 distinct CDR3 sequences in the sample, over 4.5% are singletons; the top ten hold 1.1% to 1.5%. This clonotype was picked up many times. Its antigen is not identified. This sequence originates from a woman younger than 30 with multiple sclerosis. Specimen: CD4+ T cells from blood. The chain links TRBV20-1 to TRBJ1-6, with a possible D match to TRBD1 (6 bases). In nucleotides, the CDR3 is TGCAGTGCTAGTCGCAGGGGAGACTCACCCCTCCACTTT. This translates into CSASRRGDSPLHF.